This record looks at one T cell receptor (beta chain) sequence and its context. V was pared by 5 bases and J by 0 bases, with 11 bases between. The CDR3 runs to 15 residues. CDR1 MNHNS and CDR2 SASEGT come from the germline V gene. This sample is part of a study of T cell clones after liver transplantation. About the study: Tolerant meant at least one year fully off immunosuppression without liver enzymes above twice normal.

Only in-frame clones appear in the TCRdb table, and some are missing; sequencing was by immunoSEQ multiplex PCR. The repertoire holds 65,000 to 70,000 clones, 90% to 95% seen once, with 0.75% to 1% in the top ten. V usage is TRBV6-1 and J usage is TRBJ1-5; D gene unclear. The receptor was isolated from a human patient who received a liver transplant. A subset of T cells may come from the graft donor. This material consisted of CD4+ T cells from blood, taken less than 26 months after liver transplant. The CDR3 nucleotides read TGTGCCAGCAGTCAATTACAAGATAGCAATCAGCCCCAGCATTTT. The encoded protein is CASSQLQDSNQPQHF.